Described below is a single T cell receptor (beta chain) sequence and its context. This sample was taken from a study of CD8 T cells in Susac syndrome. cDNA came from about 0.51 to 1 ug RNA primed by random hexamers. One entry per CDR3 protein results from TCRdb running MiXCR on the immunoSEQ multiplex PCR reads. The table lists around 130,000 distinct CDR3 sequences, under 95% of them singletons, with roughly 0.25% in the top ten. Trimming removed 2 bases from V and 5 bases from J, with 13 bases in between. The CDR3 is 14 residues long. Germline assignment: CDR1 LNHDA and CDR2 SQIVND (reference sequence). The T cells that were sequenced for TCR beta were CD8+ and CD4+ cells from blood. Stable or active relapsing-remitting multiple sclerosis, untreated and meeting revised McDonald criteria, defined the controls.

Sequenced input: CD8+ T cells from PBMCs. The chain has TRBV19 and TRBJ2-7; D is perhaps TRBD2 (5 bases). This receptor was obtained from a human donor with multiple sclerosis. CDR3 protein: CASSIRAASHEQYF. The CDR3 DNA is TGTGCCAGTAGTATACGAGCGGCGTCCCACGAGCAGTACTTC.